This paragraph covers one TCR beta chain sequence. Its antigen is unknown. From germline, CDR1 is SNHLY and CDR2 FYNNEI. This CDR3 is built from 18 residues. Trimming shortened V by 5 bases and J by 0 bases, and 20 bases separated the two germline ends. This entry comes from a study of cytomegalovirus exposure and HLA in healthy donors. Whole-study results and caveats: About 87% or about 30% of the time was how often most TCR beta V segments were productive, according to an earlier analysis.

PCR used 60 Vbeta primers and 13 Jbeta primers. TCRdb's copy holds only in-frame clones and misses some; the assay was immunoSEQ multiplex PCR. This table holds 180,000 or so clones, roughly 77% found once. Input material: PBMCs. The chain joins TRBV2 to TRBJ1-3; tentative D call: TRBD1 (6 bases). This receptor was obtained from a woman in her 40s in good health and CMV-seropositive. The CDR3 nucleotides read TGTGCCAGCAGTCCAAGACGACGACAGGACTTCTCTGGAAACACCATATATTTT. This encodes CASSPRRRQDFSGNTIYF.